This record covers a single T cell receptor (beta chain). The source of the sample is a study of blood T cell repertoires in COVID-19. Germline CDR1 is SGHAT and CDR2 is FQNNGV. The CDR3 length is 16 residues. The ends were cut back, 5 bases at V and 2 bases at J, with 17 bases in the middle. TCRdb keeps only in-frame clones here, not all; method: immunoSEQ multiplex PCR. The repertoire has around 97,000 clones, roughly 87% of them found once; the top ten carry more than 5%. The rearrangement joins TRBV11-2 to TRBJ2-3; maybe TRBD1 (6 bases). This clonotype was sampled from a human donor in a cohort sampled during active COVID-19. Sequenced input: peripheral blood. The CDR3 nucleotides read TGTGCCAGCAGCCCCCAGGGACAATTCTTCACAGATACGCAGTATTTT. It encodes CASSPQGQFFTDTQYF.